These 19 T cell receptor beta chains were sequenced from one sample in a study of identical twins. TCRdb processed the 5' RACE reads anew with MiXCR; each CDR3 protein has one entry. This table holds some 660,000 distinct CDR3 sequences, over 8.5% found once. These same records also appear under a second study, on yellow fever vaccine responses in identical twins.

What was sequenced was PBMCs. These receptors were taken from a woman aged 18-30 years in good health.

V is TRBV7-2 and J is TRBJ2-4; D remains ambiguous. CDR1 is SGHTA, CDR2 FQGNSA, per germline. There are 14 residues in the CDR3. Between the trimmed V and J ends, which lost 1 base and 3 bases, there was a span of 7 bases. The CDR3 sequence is CASSLEGVKNIQYF. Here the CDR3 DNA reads TGTGCCAGCAGCTTAGAAGGTGTCAAAAACATTCAGTACTTC.

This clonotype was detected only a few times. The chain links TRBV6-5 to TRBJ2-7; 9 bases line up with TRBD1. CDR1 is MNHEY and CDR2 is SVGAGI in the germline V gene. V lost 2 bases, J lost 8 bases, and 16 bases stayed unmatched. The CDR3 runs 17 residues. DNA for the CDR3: TGTGCCAGCAGTTACCCCCAGAGAGGGACAGGGTATGAAAAGCAGTACTTC. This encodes CASSYPQRGTGYEKQYF.

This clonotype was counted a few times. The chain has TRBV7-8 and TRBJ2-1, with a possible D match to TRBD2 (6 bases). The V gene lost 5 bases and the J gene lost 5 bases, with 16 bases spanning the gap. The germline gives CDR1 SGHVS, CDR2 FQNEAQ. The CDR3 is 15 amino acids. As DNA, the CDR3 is TGTGCCAGCAGCGCGGAGGGGATCACCCACAATGAGCAGTTCTTC. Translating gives CASSAEGITHNEQFF. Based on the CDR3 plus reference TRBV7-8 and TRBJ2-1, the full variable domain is GAGVSQSPRYKVAKRGQDVALRCDPISGHVSLFWYQQALGQGPEFLTYFQNEAQLDKSGLPSDRFFAERPEGSVSTLKIQRTQQEDSAVYLCASSAEGITHNEQFFGPGTRLTVL.

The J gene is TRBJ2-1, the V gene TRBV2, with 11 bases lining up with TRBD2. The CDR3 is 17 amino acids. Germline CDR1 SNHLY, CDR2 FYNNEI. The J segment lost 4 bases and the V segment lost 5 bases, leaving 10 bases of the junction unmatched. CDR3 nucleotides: TGTGCCAGCAGTACTCCACTAGCGGGAGCGGGTTACAATGAGCAGTTCTTC. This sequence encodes CASSTPLAGAGYNEQFF.

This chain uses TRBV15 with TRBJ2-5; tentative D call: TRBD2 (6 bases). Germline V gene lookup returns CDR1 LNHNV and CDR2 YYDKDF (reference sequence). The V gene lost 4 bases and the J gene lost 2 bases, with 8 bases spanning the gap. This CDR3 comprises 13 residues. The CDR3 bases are TGTGCCACCAGCATGACTAGACAAGAGACCCAGTACTTC. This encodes CATSMTRQETQYF. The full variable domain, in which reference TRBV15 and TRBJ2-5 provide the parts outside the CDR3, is DAMVIQNPRYQVTQFGKPVTLSCSQTLNHNVMYWYQQKSSQAPKLLFHYYDKDFNNEADTPDNFQSRRPNTSFCFLDIRSPGLGDTAMYLCATSMTRQETQYFGPGTRLLVL.

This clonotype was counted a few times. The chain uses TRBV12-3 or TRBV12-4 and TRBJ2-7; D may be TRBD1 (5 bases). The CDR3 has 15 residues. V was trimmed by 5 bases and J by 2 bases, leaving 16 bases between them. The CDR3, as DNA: TGTGCCAGCAGTCCCCACCGGACACGCGCCTACGAGCAGTACTTC. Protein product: CASSPHRTRAYEQYF.

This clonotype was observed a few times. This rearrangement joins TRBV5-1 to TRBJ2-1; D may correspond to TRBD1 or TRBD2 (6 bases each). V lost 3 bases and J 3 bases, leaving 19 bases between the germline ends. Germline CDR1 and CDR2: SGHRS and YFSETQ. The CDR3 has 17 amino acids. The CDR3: CASSSLSLGGIYNEQFF. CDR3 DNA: TGCGCCAGCAGCTCCCTCTCTCTAGGGGGGATCTACAATGAGCAGTTCTTC.

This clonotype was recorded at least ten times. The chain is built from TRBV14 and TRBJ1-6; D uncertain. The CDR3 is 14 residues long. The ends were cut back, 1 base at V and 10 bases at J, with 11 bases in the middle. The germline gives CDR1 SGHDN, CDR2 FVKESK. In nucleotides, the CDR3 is TGTGCCAGCAGCCAAGCTTATCAAAAGTCACCCCTCCACTTT. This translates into CASSQAYQKSPLHF.

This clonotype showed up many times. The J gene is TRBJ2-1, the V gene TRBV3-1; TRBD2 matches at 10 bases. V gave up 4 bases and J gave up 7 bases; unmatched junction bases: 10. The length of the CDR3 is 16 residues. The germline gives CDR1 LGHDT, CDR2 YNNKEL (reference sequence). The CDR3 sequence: CASSPSPSGGGNEQFF. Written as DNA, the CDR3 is TGTGCCAGCAGCCCCAGTCCCAGCGGGGGGGGGAATGAGCAGTTCTTC.

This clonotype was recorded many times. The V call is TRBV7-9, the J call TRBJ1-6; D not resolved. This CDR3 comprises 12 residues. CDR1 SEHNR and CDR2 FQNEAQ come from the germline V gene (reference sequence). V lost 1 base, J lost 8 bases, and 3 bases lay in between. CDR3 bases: TGTGCCAGCAGCTTAGTGGATTCACCCCTCCACTTT. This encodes CASSLVDSPLHF.

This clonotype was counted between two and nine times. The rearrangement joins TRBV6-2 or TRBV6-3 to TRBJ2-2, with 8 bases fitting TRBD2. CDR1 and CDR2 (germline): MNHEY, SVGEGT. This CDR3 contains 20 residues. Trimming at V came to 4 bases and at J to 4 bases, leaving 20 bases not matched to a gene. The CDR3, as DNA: TGTGCCAGCAGTTCAACTGCTGTGCTGCCGGGAGGGCCTGGCACCGGGGAGCTGTTTTTT. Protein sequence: CASSSTAVLPGGPGTGELFF.

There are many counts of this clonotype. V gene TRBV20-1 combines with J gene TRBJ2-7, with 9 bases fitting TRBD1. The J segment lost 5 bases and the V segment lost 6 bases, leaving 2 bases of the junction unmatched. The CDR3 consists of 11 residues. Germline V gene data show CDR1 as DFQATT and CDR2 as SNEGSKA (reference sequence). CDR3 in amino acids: CSARTGDEQYF. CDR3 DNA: TGCAGTGCAAGGACAGGGGACGAGCAGTACTTC.

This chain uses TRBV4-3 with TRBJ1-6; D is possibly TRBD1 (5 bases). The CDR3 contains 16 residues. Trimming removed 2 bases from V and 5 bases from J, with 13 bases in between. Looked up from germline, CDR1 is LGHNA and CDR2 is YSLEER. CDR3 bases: TGCGCCAGCAGCCAATGGTCACAGGCCGATAATTCACCCCTCCACTTT. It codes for CASSQWSQADNSPLHF.

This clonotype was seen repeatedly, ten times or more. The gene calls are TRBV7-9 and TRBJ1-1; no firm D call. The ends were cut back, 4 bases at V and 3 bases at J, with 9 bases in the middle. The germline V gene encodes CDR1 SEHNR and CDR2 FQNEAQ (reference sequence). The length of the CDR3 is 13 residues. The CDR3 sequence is CASSWADDTEAFF. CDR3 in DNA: TGTGCCAGCAGCTGGGCGGATGACACTGAAGCTTTCTTT. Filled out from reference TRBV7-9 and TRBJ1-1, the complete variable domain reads DTGVSQNPRHKITKRGQNVTFRCDPISEHNRLYWYRQTLGQGPEFLTYFQNEAQLEKSRLLSDRFSAERPKGSFSTLEIQRTEQGDSAMYLCASSWADDTEAFFGQGTRLTVV.

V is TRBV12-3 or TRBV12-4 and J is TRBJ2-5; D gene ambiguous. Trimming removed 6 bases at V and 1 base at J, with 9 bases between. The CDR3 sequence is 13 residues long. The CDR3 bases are TGTGCCAGCAGCCCTGCCTCCCAAGAGACCCAGTACTTC. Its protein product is CASSPASQETQYF.

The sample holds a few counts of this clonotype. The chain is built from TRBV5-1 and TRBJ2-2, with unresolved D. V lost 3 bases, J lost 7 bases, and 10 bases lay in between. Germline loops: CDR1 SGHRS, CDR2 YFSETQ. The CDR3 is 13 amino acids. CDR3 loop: CASSWNYDGELFF. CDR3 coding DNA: TGCGCCAGCAGCTGGAATTACGACGGGGAGCTGTTTTTT.

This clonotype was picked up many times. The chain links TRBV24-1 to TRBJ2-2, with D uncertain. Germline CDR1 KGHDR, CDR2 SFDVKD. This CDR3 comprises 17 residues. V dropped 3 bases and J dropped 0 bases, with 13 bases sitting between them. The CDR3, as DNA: TGTGCCACCAGTGATACTCTGGGCAGAGCGAACACCGGGGAGCTGTTTTTT. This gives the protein CATSDTLGRANTGELFF.

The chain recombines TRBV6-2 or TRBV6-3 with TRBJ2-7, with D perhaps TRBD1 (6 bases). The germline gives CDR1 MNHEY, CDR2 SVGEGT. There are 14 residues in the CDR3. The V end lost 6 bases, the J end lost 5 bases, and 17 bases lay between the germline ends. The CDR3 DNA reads TGTGCCAGCAGCCGCGTGGGGGCTTCGAACGAGCAGTACTTC. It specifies CASSRVGASNEQYF.

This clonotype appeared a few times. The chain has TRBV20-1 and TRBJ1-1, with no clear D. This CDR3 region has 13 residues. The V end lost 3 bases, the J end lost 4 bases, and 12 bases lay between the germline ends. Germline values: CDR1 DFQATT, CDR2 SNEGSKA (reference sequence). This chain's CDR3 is CSASEFFGTEAFF. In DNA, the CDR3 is TGCAGTGCTAGTGAGTTTTTTGGCACTGAAGCTTTCTTT.